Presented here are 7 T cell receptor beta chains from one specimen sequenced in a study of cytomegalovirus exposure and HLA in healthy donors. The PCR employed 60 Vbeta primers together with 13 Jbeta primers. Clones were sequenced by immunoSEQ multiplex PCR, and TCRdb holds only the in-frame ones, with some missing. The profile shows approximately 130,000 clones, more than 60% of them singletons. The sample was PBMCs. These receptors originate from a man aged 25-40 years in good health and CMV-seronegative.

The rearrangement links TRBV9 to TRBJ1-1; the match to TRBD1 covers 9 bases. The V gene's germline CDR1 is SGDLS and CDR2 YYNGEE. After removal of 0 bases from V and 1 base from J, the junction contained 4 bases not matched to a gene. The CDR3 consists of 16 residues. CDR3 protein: CASSVATGGWNTEAFF. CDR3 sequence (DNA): TGTGCCAGCAGCGTAGCCACAGGGGGCTGGAACACTGAAGCTTTCTTT.

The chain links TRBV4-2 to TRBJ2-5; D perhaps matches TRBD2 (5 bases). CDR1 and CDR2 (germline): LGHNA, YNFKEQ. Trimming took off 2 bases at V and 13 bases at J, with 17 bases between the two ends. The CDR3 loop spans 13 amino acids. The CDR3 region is CASSQRPGQGRYF. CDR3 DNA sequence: TGTGCCAGCAGCCAACGCCCGGGCCAAGGGAGGTACTTC.

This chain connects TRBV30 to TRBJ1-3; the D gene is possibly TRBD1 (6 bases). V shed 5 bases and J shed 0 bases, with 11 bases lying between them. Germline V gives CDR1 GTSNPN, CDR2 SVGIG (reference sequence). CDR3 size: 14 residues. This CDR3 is CAWGTGNSGNTIYF. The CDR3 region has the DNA TGTGCCTGGGGTACAGGGAACTCTGGAAACACCATATATTTT.

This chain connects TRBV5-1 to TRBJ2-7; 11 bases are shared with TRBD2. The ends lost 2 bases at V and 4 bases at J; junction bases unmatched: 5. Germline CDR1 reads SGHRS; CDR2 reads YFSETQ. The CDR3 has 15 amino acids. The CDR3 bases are TGCGCCAGCAGCTTCCAGGCTAGCGGGAGGTACGAGCAGTACTTC. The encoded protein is CASSFQASGRYEQYF.

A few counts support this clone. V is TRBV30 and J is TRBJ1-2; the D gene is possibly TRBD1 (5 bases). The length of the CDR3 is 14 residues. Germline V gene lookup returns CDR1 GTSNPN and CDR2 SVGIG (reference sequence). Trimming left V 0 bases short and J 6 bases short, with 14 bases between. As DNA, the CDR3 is TGTGCCTGGAGTGTAGTTCGCGGGACGAATGGCTACACCTTC. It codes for CAWSVVRGTNGYTF.

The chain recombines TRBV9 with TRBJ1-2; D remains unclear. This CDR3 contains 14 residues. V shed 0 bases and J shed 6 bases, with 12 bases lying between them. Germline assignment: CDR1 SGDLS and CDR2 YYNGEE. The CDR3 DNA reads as TGTGCCAGCAGCGTAGGAACTTCGATGGATGGCTACACCTTC. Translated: CASSVGTSMDGYTF.

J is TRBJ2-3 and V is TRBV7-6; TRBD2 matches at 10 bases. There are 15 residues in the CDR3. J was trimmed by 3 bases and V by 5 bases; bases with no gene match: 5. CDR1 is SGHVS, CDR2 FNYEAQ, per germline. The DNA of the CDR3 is TGTGCCAGCAGCGTTACGGGACTAGCGACAGATACGCAGTATTTT. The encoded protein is CASSVTGLATDTQYF. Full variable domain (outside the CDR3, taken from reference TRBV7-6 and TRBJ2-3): GAGVSQSPRYKVTKRGQDVALRCDPISGHVSLYWYRQALGQGPEFLTYFNYEAQQDKSGLPNDRFSAERPEGSISTLTIQRTEQRDSAMYRCASSVTGLATDTQYFGPGTRLTVL.